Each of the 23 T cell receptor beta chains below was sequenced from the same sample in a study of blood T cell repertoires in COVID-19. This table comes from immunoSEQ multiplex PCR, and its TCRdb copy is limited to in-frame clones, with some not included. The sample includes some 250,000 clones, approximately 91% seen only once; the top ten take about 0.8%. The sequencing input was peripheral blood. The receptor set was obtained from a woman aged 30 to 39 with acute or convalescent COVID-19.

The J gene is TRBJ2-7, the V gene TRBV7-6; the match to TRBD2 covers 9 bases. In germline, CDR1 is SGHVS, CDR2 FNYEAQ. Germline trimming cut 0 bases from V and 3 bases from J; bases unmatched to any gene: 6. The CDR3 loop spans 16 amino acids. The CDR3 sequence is CASSLAALAGHYEQYF. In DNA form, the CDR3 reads TGTGCCAGCAGCTTAGCGGCGCTAGCGGGGCACTACGAGCAGTACTTC.

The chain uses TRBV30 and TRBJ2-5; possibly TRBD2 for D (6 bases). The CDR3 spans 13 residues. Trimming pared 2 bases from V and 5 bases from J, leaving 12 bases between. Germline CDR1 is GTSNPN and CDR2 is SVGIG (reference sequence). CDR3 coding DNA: TGTGCCTGGAGTCCCGGGGGTCGGGAGACCCAGTACTTC. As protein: CAWSPGGRETQYF.

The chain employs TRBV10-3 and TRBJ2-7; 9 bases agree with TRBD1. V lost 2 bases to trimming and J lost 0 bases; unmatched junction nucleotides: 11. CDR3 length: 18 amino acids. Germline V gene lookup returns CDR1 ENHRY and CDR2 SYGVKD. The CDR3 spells CAISEMRGQGCSSYEQYF. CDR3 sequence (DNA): TGTGCCATCAGTGAGATGCGGGGACAGGGCTGTTCCTCCTACGAGCAGTACTTC.

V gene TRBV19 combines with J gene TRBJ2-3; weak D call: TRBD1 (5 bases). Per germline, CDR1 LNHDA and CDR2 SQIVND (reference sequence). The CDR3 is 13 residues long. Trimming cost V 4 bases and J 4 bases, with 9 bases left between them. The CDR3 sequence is CASSSRVADTQYF. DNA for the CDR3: TGTGCCAGTAGTAGCAGGGTTGCAGATACGCAGTATTTT.

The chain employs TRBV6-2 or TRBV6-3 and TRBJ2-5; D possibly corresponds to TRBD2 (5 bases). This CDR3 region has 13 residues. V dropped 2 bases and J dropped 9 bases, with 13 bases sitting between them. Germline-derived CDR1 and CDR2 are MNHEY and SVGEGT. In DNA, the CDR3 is TGTGCCAGCAGTTACCTCCGGAGCGGAGCCCAGTACTTC. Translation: CASSYLRSGAQYF.

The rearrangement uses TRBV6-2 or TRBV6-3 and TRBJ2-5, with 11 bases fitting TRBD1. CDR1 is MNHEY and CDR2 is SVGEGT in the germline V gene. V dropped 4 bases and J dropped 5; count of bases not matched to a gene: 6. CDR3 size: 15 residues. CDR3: CASSLRTGGMETQYF. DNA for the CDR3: TGTGCCAGCAGTTTAAGGACAGGGGGCATGGAGACCCAGTACTTC.

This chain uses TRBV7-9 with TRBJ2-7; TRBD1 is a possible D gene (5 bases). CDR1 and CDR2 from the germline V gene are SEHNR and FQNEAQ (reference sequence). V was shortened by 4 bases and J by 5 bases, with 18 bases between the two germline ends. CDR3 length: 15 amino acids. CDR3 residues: CASSSRKGPWHEQYF. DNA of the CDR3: TGTGCCAGCAGCTCCCGGAAGGGGCCATGGCACGAGCAGTACTTC.

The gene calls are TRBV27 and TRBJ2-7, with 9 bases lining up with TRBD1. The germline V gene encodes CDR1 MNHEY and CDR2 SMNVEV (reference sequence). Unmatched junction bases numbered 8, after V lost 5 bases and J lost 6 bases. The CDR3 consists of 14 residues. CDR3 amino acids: CASSASGTGSEQYF. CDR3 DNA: TGTGCCAGCAGTGCATCCGGGACAGGGAGCGAGCAGTACTTC.

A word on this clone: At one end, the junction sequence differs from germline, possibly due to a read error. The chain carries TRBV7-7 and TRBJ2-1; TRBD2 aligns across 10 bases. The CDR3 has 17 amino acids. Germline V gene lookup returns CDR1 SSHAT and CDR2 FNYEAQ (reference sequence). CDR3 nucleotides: TGTGCTAGCAGCCCGAGTGGACTAGCGGCCCCGAGCAATGAGCAGTTCTTC. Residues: CASSPSGLAAPSNEQFF.

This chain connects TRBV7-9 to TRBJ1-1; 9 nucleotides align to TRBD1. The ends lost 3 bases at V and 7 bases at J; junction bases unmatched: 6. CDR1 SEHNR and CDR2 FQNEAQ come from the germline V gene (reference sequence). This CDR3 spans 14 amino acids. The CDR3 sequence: CASSLDRGLSEAFF. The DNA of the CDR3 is TGTGCCAGCAGCTTGGACAGGGGTTTGAGTGAAGCTTTCTTT.

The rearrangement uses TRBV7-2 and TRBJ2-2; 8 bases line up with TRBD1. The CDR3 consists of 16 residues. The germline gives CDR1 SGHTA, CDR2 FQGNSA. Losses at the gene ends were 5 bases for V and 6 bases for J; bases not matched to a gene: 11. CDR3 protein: CASSTQGAGFAGELFF. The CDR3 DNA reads TGTGCCAGCAGCACCCAGGGGGCGGGGTTCGCCGGGGAGCTGTTTTTT.

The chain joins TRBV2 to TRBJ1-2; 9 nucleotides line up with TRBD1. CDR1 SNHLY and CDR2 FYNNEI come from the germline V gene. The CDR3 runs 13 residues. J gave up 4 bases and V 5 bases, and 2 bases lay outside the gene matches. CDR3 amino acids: CASSWGQGYGYTF. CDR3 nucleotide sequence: TGTGCCAGCAGTTGGGGACAGGGCTATGGCTACACCTTC.

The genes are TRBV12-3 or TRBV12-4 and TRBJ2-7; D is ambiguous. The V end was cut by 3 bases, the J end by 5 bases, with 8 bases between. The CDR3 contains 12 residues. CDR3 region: CASSFRSHEQYF. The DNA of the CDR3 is TGTGCCAGCAGTTTTAGAAGTCACGAGCAGTACTTC.

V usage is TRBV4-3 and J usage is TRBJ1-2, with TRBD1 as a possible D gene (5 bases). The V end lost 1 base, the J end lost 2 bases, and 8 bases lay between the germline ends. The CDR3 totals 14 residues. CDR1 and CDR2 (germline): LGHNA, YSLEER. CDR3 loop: CASSQGRANYGYTF. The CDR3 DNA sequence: TGCGCCAGCAGCCAAGGCAGGGCCAACTATGGCTACACCTTC.

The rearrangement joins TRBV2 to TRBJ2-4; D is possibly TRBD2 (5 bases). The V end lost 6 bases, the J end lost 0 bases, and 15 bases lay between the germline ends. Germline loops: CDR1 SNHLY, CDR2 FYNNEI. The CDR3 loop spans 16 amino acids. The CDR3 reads CASSLGLRLAKNIQYF. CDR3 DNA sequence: TGTGCCAGCAGCCTCGGACTCCGGCTAGCCAAAAACATTCAGTACTTC. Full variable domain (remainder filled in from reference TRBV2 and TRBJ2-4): EPEVTQTPSHQVTQMGQEVILRCVPISNHLYFYWYRQILGQKVEFLVSFYNNEISEKSEIFDDQFSVERPDGSNFTLKIRSTKLEDSAMYFCASSLGLRLAKNIQYFGAGTRLSVL.

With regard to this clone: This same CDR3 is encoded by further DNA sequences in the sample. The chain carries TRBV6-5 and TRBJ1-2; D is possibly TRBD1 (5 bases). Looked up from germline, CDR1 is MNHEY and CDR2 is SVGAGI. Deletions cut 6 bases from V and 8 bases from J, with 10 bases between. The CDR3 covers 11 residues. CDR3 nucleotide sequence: TGTGCCAGCAGGCAGGGAGGCGGCTACACCTTC. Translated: CASRQGGGYTF.

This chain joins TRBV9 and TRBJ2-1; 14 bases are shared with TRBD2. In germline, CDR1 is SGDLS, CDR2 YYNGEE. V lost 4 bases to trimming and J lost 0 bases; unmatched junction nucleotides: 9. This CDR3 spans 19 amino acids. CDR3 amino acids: CASSYGTSGRGGSYNEQFF. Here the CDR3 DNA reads TGTGCCAGCAGCTACGGGACTAGCGGGAGAGGGGGCTCCTACAATGAGCAGTTCTTC.

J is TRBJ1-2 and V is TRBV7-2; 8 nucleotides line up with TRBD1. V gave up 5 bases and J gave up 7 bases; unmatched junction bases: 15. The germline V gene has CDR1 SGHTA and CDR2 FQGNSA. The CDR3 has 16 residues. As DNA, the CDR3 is TGTGCCAGCAGCCTAGGGGGGGACAGGACGATGGGTGGCTACACCTTC. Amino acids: CASSLGGDRTMGGYTF.

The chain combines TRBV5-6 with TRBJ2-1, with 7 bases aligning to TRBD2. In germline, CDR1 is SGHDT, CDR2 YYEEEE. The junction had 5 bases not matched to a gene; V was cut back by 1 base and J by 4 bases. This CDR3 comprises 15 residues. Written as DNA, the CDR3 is TGTGCCAGCAGCTTGTTTAAGCGGGAATACAATGAGCAGTTCTTC. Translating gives CASSLFKREYNEQFF.

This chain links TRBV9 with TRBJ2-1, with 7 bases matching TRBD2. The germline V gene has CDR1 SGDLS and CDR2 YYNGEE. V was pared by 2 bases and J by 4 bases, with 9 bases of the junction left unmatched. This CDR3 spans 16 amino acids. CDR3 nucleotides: TGTGCCAGCAGCGTGCCTGGCGGGAGTTTTTACAATGAGCAGTTCTTC. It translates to CASSVPGGSFYNEQFF.

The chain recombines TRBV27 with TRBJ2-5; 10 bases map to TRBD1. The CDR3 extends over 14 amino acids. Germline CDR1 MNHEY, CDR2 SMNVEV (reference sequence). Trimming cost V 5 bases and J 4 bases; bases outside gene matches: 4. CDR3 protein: CASSEWTGGETQYF. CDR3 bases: TGTGCCAGCAGTGAGTGGACAGGGGGAGAGACCCAGTACTTC.

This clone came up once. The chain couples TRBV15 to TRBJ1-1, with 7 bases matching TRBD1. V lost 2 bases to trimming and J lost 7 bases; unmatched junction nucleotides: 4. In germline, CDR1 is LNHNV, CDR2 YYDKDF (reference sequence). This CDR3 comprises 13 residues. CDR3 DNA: TGTGCCACCAGCAGACCAGGGGACAGTGAAGCTTTCTTT. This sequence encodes CATSRPGDSEAFF. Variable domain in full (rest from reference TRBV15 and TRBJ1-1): DAMVIQNPRYQVTQFGKPVTLSCSQTLNHNVMYWYQQKSSQAPKLLFHYYDKDFNNEADTPDNFQSRRPNTSFCFLDIRSPGLGDTAMYLCATSRPGDSEAFFGQGTRLTVV.

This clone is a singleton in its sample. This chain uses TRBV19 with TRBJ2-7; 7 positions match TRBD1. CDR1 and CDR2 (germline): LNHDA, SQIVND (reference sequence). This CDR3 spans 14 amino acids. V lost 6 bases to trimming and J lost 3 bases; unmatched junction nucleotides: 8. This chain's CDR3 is CASRNPGQNYEQYF. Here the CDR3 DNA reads TGTGCCAGTAGGAACCCGGGACAGAACTACGAGCAGTACTTC.